This T cell receptor beta chain was captured by sequencing in a study of response to subunit inactivated influenza vaccine. A remark on this clonotype: Its antigen is still unknown.

TCRdb analysed the RT-PCR reads with MiXCR anew, one entry per CDR3 protein. The repertoire holds hundreds of thousands of distinct CDR3 sequences, with roughly 10% as singletons. Findings of the study overall: The authors put forward the suggestion that each seasonal influenza vaccination may bring in only a limited number of new T cells.

The CDR3 totals 15 residues. From germline, CDR1 is SGHTA and CDR2 FQGNSA. V dropped 4 bases and J dropped 5; count of bases not matched to a gene: 11. The sequence was obtained from a man over 45 who received an inactivated influenza vaccine. The sequenced sample was PBMCs from blood, obtained on the day of vaccination. The V and J genes are TRBV7-2 and TRBJ2-7; TRBD2 matches at 7 bases. The CDR3 region is CASSSSGALWHEQYF. CDR3 in DNA: TGTGCCAGCAGCTCCAGCGGGGCCCTTTGGCACGAGCAGTACTTC.